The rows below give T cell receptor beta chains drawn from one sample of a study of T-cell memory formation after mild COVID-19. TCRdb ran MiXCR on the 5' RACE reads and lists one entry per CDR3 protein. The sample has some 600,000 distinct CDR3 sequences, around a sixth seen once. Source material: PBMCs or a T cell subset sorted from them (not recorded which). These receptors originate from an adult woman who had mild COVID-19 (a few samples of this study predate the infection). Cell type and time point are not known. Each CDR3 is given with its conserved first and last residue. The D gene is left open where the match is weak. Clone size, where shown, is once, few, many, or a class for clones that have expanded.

CDR3 DNA: TGTGCCAGCAGCGTAAATGTAGGCGGCAAGAACACTGAAGCTTTCTTT
CDR3 protein: CASSVNVGGKNTEAFF
V gene: TRBV9
D gene: -
clone size: few
J gene: TRBJ1-1

CDR3 DNA: TGTGCCCGGCGGGCGGGAGTCGAAGAGACCCAGTACTTC
CDR3 protein: CARRAGVEETQYF
V gene: TRBV7-2
D gene: TRBD2
clone size: -
J gene: TRBJ2-5

CDR3 DNA: TGCAGTGCTGGACACTCAGCGCGCGAGCAGTTCTTC
CDR3 protein: CSAGHSAREQFF
V gene: TRBV20-1
D gene: -
clone size: few
J gene: TRBJ2-1

CDR3 DNA: TGTGCCAGCAGTCCCTGGACTAGCGGGGGGGCCTCTGGGGCCAACGTCCTGACTTTC
CDR3 protein: CASSPWTSGGASGANVLTF
V gene: TRBV12-3/TRBV12-4
D gene: TRBD2
clone size: -
J gene: TRBJ2-6

CDR3 DNA: TGTGCCACCAGCAGAGATCTTCAGGGTGGCCCCTCCTACGAGCAGTACTTC
CDR3 protein: CATSRDLQGGPSYEQYF
V gene: TRBV15
D gene: -
clone size: -
J gene: TRBJ2-7

CDR3 DNA: TGTGCCAGCAGTTACTCGATCGACCGGTGGGGCACTGAAGCTTTCTTT
CDR3 protein: CASSYSIDRWGTEAFF
V gene: TRBV6-5
D gene: -
clone size: -
J gene: TRBJ1-1

CDR3 DNA: TGCGCCAGCAGAGAGGGACAGGCCAACACTGAAGCTTTCTTT
CDR3 protein: CASREGQANTEAFF
V gene: TRBV5-1
D gene: TRBD1
clone size: -
J gene: TRBJ1-1

CDR3 DNA: TGTGCCAGCAGCTACTTGGGGGGGGCCTTCAATGAGCAGTTCTTC
CDR3 protein: CASSYLGGAFNEQFF
V gene: TRBV5-5
D gene: -
clone size: few
J gene: TRBJ2-1

CDR3 DNA: TGTGCCAGCAGCTTATCCCGGACTGTCCAGCTGACTTTC
CDR3 protein: CASSLSRTVQLTF
V gene: TRBV7-2
D gene: -
clone size: -
J gene: TRBJ2-6

CDR3 DNA: TGCAGTGCTAGAGATGCACCCCGGGGAGGGAACAAAGGTGGCTACACCTTC
CDR3 protein: CSARDAPRGGNKGGYTF
V gene: TRBV20-1
D gene: -
clone size: few
J gene: TRBJ1-2

CDR3 DNA: TGCGCCAGCAGCCGACTTCCAGGGGGCCGGGAGACCCAGTACTTC
CDR3 protein: CASSRLPGGRETQYF
V gene: TRBV4-1
D gene: TRBD1
clone size: -
J gene: TRBJ2-5

CDR3 DNA: TGCAGTGCTAGGTCTTATCGGGACAGGGAAACGTCGAGCTCCTACAATGAGCAGTTCTTC
CDR3 protein: CSARSYRDRETSSSYNEQFF
V gene: TRBV20-1
D gene: TRBD1
clone size: -
J gene: TRBJ2-1

CDR3 DNA: TGTGCCAGCAGCTTAGCGGACAGCCCCAATTCACCCCTCCACTTT
CDR3 protein: CASSLADSPNSPLHF
V gene: TRBV7-6
D gene: -
clone size: few
J gene: TRBJ1-6

CDR3 DNA: TGTGCCAGCAGTGAACGTGGAGGGCTGGGGAGGAACACTGAAGCTTTCTTT
CDR3 protein: CASSERGGLGRNTEAFF
V gene: TRBV2
D gene: -
clone size: -
J gene: TRBJ1-1

CDR3 DNA: TGTGCCAGCAGTCTCGGACAGGCCATCGTTGGGGAAGCTTTCTTT
CDR3 protein: CASSLGQAIVGEAFF
V gene: TRBV12-3/TRBV12-4
D gene: TRBD1
clone size: few
J gene: TRBJ1-1

CDR3 DNA: TGTGCCAGCAGCTCGGGGGCTGGGGTTAGAGGAGAGACCCAGTACTTC
CDR3 protein: CASSSGAGVRGETQYF
V gene: TRBV7-2
D gene: -
clone size: many
J gene: TRBJ2-5

CDR3 DNA: TGTGCCAGCAGTTCCCTCCCTGGGGGGACAGGGGAGAAGTATGGCTACACCTTC
CDR3 protein: CASSSLPGGTGEKYGYTF
V gene: TRBV27
D gene: TRBD1
clone size: few
J gene: TRBJ1-2

CDR3 DNA: TGTGCCAGCAGCCACCCGGGAGTGAGGAATGAGCAGTTCTTC
CDR3 protein: CASSHPGVRNEQFF
V gene: TRBV7-3
D gene: -
clone size: few
J gene: TRBJ2-1

CDR3 DNA: TGTGCCAGCAGCTTGGCCCCGCCGGACGGCCCCCAGTACTTC
CDR3 protein: CASSLAPPDGPQYF
V gene: TRBV5-4
D gene: -
clone size: -
J gene: TRBJ2-7

CDR3 DNA: TGTGCCAGCAGGATAGGGACAGTCTACAATGAGCAGTTCTTC
CDR3 protein: CASRIGTVYNEQFF
V gene: TRBV7-9
D gene: TRBD1
clone size: -
J gene: TRBJ2-1

CDR3 DNA: TGTGCCAGCACCCCGTTAGGTGGCTACACCTTC
CDR3 protein: CASTPLGGYTF
V gene: TRBV7-6
D gene: -
clone size: -
J gene: TRBJ1-2

CDR3 DNA: TGTGCCAGCAGCGTAGCGTCTTCGAACACTGAAGCTTTCTTT
CDR3 protein: CASSVASSNTEAFF
V gene: TRBV9
D gene: -
clone size: -
J gene: TRBJ1-1

CDR3 DNA: TGTGCCAGTATCAACCGTCCTACTTACTCCTACAATGAGCAGTTCTTC
CDR3 protein: CASINRPTYSYNEQFF
V gene: TRBV19
D gene: -
clone size: -
J gene: TRBJ2-1

CDR3 DNA: TGCAGCGTTGATAGTTGGGGGGAGAGAGAAGAGACCCAGTACTTC
CDR3 protein: CSVDSWGEREETQYF
V gene: TRBV29-1
D gene: -
clone size: few
J gene: TRBJ2-5

CDR3 DNA: TGCGCCAGCAGCCAAGACGGACAGGGGGCGCGTGAGCAGTTCTTC
CDR3 protein: CASSQDGQGAREQFF
V gene: TRBV4-1
D gene: TRBD1
clone size: -
J gene: TRBJ2-1

CDR3 DNA: TGTGCCAGCAGCTTGGGGGGGGCAAACGCGAACACCGGGGAGCTGTTTTTT
CDR3 protein: CASSLGGANANTGELFF
V gene: TRBV5-4
D gene: -
clone size: many
J gene: TRBJ2-2